This T cell receptor beta chain originates from a study of TIL therapy for anti-PD-1-resistant metastatic lung cancer. Overall study results and limits: Many TIL product clones were absent from baseline tumor, suggesting clonal contraction.

This clone was detected a few times. Its antigen is unknown. The immunoSEQ assay was v3. Profiling relied on immunoSEQ multiplex PCR, and the TCRdb table lists in-frame clones only, not all of them. The sample records 95,000 or so clones, around 71% being singletons. This CDR3 is built from 11 residues. The V end lost 4 bases, the J end lost 8 bases, and 6 bases lay between the germline ends. Germline CDR1 and CDR2: KGHSH and LQKENI. Time point noted: pre-treatment sample, taken before nivolumab and TIL therapy. Most excised metastases sampled were pleural nodules or supraclavicular lymph nodes. The V call is TRBV18, the J call TRBJ2-1; unclear D gene. The specimen was tumor tissue, collected at baseline. The receptor comes from a person between 25 and 80 years old with non-small cell lung cancer. CDR3 residues: CASSRGDEQFF. The CDR3 coding sequence is TGTGCCAGCTCACGGGGTGATGAGCAGTTCTTC.